A selection of T cell receptor beta chains follows, all from one sample in a study of T-cell memory formation after mild COVID-19. TCRdb re-called the 5' RACE reads with MiXCR, one entry per CDR3 protein. Of roughly 180,000 distinct CDR3 sequences listed, around 20% are singletons. The specimen was PBMCs or a T cell subset sorted from them (not recorded which). These receptors all stem from a young man who had mild COVID-19 (a few samples of this study predate the infection). Cell type and time point are not known. Each CDR3 is given with its conserved first and last residue. Each record gives: J gene, D gene, V gene, clone size, CDR3 DNA, CDR3 protein. A D gene is named only where the DNA matches it firmly. The size of a clone is reported for some rows only, either as once, few or many, or as a class for expanded clones.

j_gene: TRBJ2-2; d_gene: -; v_gene: TRBV5-5; abundance: -; CDR3nt: TGTGCCAGCAGGGGGGGCGTGGGCACCGGGGAGCTGTTTTTT; CDR3aa: CASRGGVGTGELFF
j_gene: TRBJ2-7; d_gene: TRBD1; v_gene: TRBV20-1; abundance: many; CDR3nt: TGCAGCGTTATGCGACAGGGGGTCTCCTACGAGCAGTACTTC; CDR3aa: CSVMRQGVSYEQYF
j_gene: TRBJ1-1; d_gene: -; v_gene: TRBV7-7; abundance: few; CDR3nt: TGTGCCAGCAGCTTGACAGAGAACACTGAAGCTTTCTTT; CDR3aa: CASSLTENTEAFF
j_gene: TRBJ2-2; d_gene: -; v_gene: TRBV29-1; abundance: few; CDR3nt: TGCAGCGTGGCTCAAAGGGCCGCGGGGACCGGGGAGCTGTTTTTT; CDR3aa: CSVAQRAAGTGELFF
j_gene: TRBJ1-1; d_gene: -; v_gene: TRBV14; abundance: -; CDR3nt: TGTGCCAGCAGTCATATTCTGGGTAAAGCTGAAGCTTTCTTT; CDR3aa: CASSHILGKAEAFF
j_gene: TRBJ2-3; d_gene: TRBD1; v_gene: TRBV12-3/TRBV12-4; abundance: many; CDR3nt: TGTGCCAGCAGTTCCCAGGGGGCAGATACGCAGTATTTT; CDR3aa: CASSSQGADTQYF
j_gene: TRBJ1-5; d_gene: TRBD1; v_gene: TRBV7-2; abundance: -; CDR3nt: TGTGCCAGCAGCTCAGGGGGCCTGCAGCCCCAGCATTTT; CDR3aa: CASSSGGLQPQHF
j_gene: TRBJ1-2; d_gene: TRBD1; v_gene: TRBV5-1; abundance: few; CDR3nt: TGCGCCAGCTCCCCTCAACCGGGACAGCGCTATGGCTACACCTTC; CDR3aa: CASSPQPGQRYGYTF
j_gene: TRBJ1-3; d_gene: -; v_gene: TRBV9; abundance: -; CDR3nt: TGTGCCAGCAGCGTATCAGGAACAAGGGACTACAACACCATATATTTT; CDR3aa: CASSVSGTRDYNTIYF
j_gene: TRBJ1-4; d_gene: -; v_gene: TRBV7-9; abundance: few; CDR3nt: TGTGCCAGCAGCTTAGGGGTGGATGAAAAACTGTTTTTT; CDR3aa: CASSLGVDEKLFF
j_gene: TRBJ2-3; d_gene: -; v_gene: TRBV7-2; abundance: few; CDR3nt: TGTGCCAGCAGCTTAGGGTGGGGAGCAGATACGCAGTATTTT; CDR3aa: CASSLGWGADTQYF
j_gene: TRBJ2-2; d_gene: TRBD2; v_gene: TRBV7-2; abundance: -; CDR3nt: TGTGCCAGCAGCTCCGAGGGAGCGGGGGGCTCAGGGGAGCTGTTTTTT; CDR3aa: CASSSEGAGGSGELFF
j_gene: TRBJ2-3; d_gene: -; v_gene: TRBV7-2; abundance: few; CDR3nt: TGTGCCAGCAGCCCCGGGCGGGGAAGCACAGATACGCAGTATTTT; CDR3aa: CASSPGRGSTDTQYF
j_gene: TRBJ2-3; d_gene: TRBD2; v_gene: TRBV7-3; abundance: few; CDR3nt: TGTGCCAGCAGCTTAGCTAGCGGGGAGTCAGATACGCAGTATTTT; CDR3aa: CASSLASGESDTQYF
j_gene: TRBJ2-3; d_gene: -; v_gene: TRBV6-2/TRBV6-3; abundance: -; CDR3nt: TGTGCCAGCAGTTACGGGCTTTGGGGCACAGATACGCAGTATTTT; CDR3aa: CASSYGLWGTDTQYF
j_gene: TRBJ2-6; d_gene: -; v_gene: TRBV7-2; abundance: few; CDR3nt: TGTGCCAGCAGCTTAAGCAGGGCCGGGGCCAACGTCCTGACTTTC; CDR3aa: CASSLSRAGANVLTF
j_gene: TRBJ1-1; d_gene: -; v_gene: TRBV5-1; abundance: few; CDR3nt: TGCGCCAGCAGCCGGACCCGGGACACTGAAGCTTTCTTT; CDR3aa: CASSRTRDTEAFF
j_gene: TRBJ1-5; d_gene: -; v_gene: TRBV6-1; abundance: -; CDR3nt: TGTGCCAGCAGCGTCTCCGGAGCGCCCCAGCATTTT; CDR3aa: CASSVSGAPQHF
j_gene: TRBJ1-3; d_gene: TRBD1; v_gene: TRBV7-6; abundance: few; CDR3nt: TGTGCCAGCAGCTTAGGACAGGGCCGCTCTGGAAACACCATATATTTT; CDR3aa: CASSLGQGRSGNTIYF
j_gene: TRBJ1-1; d_gene: -; v_gene: TRBV19; abundance: many; CDR3nt: TGTGCCAGTAGTATAGATCGAAGGTGGACTGAAGCTTTCTTT; CDR3aa: CASSIDRRWTEAFF
j_gene: TRBJ1-1; d_gene: -; v_gene: TRBV6-1; abundance: -; CDR3nt: TGTGCCAGCAGTGCGGGACATACGAACACTGAAGCTTTCTTT; CDR3aa: CASSAGHTNTEAFF
j_gene: TRBJ1-1; d_gene: -; v_gene: TRBV7-2; abundance: many; CDR3nt: TGTGCCAGCAGCTCTGGAGGGTACACTGAAGCTTTCTTT; CDR3aa: CASSSGGYTEAFF
j_gene: TRBJ1-4; d_gene: -; v_gene: TRBV7-2; abundance: -; CDR3nt: TGTGCCAGCAGCTTGAATGGGGGTGAAAAACTGTTTTTT; CDR3aa: CASSLNGGEKLFF
j_gene: TRBJ1-4; d_gene: -; v_gene: TRBV4-3; abundance: few; CDR3nt: TGCGCCAGCAGCCTTAGGGGGAGCGAAAAACTGTTTTTT; CDR3aa: CASSLRGSEKLFF
j_gene: TRBJ1-3; d_gene: TRBD1; v_gene: TRBV7-2; abundance: -; CDR3nt: TGTGCCAGCAGCTCACAGACAGGGGTCGGAAACACCATATATTTT; CDR3aa: CASSSQTGVGNTIYF
j_gene: TRBJ2-5; d_gene: -; v_gene: TRBV7-2; abundance: few; CDR3nt: TGTGCCAGCACCCCCGGGGAGACCCAGTACTTC; CDR3aa: CASTPGETQYF
j_gene: TRBJ2-5; d_gene: -; v_gene: TRBV6-2/TRBV6-3; abundance: -; CDR3nt: TGTGCCAGCTACCACGGAGAGACCCAGTACTTC; CDR3aa: CASYHGETQYF
j_gene: TRBJ2-3; d_gene: -; v_gene: TRBV7-2; abundance: -; CDR3nt: TGTGCCAGCAGCTTACCGACTCTCCCGGCCCGGTATTTT; CDR3aa: CASSLPTLPARYF
j_gene: TRBJ2-6; d_gene: -; v_gene: TRBV5-1; abundance: -; CDR3nt: TGCGCCAGCAGCCAAGGGGGCTCTGGGGCCAACGTCCTGACTTTC; CDR3aa: CASSQGGSGANVLTF
j_gene: TRBJ2-4; d_gene: -; v_gene: TRBV21-1; abundance: -; CDR3nt: TGTGCCAGCACCACACCCCCTGGACGGAAAAACATTCAGTACTTC; CDR3aa: CASTTPPGRKNIQYF
j_gene: TRBJ1-2; d_gene: TRBD1; v_gene: TRBV6-5; abundance: -; CDR3nt: TGTGCCAGCAGTTATACAGGGGGCTATGGCTACACCTTC; CDR3aa: CASSYTGGYGYTF
j_gene: TRBJ1-3; d_gene: -; v_gene: TRBV7-9; abundance: few; CDR3nt: TGTGCCACAACCCTCTCTGGGCCGAGCTCTGGAAACACCATATATTTT; CDR3aa: CATTLSGPSSGNTIYF
j_gene: TRBJ1-5; d_gene: -; v_gene: TRBV12-3/TRBV12-4; abundance: -; CDR3nt: TGTGCCAGCAGTTTCGAGTCTGGGGTCCAGCATTTT; CDR3aa: CASSFESGVQHF
j_gene: TRBJ1-2; d_gene: -; v_gene: TRBV18; abundance: few; CDR3nt: TGTGCCAGCTCACAGGAGGGGTCTGGCTACACCTTC; CDR3aa: CASSQEGSGYTF
j_gene: TRBJ2-5; d_gene: TRBD2; v_gene: TRBV11-2; abundance: -; CDR3nt: TGTGCCAGCAGCGCCGGGACCGCAACTGGTCTAGCGGGGGCCCCGGGGGAGACCCAGTACTTC; CDR3aa: CASSAGTATGLAGAPGETQYF
j_gene: TRBJ2-3; d_gene: -; v_gene: TRBV4-3; abundance: few; CDR3nt: TGCGCCAGCAGCCAAGTCATCGGCACGACGGATACGCAGTATTTT; CDR3aa: CASSQVIGTTDTQYF
j_gene: TRBJ1-3; d_gene: -; v_gene: TRBV5-1; abundance: few; CDR3nt: TGCGCCAGCAGCTTGTCAGGGTTAAGTGGAAACACCATATATTTT; CDR3aa: CASSLSGLSGNTIYF
j_gene: TRBJ2-2; d_gene: TRBD1; v_gene: TRBV5-1; abundance: few; CDR3nt: TGCGCCAGCAGCCCGGGGTACGGGACAGGGGTCACCGGGGAGCTGTTTTTT; CDR3aa: CASSPGYGTGVTGELFF
j_gene: TRBJ2-3; d_gene: -; v_gene: TRBV5-1; abundance: -; CDR3nt: TGCGCCAGCACCTTCGGAGGGAATAGAGATACGCAGTATTTT; CDR3aa: CASTFGGNRDTQYF
j_gene: TRBJ1-4; d_gene: -; v_gene: TRBV5-1; abundance: -; CDR3nt: TGCGCCAGCAGCTTGGTGTCTCTTTCCGGTGAAAAACTGTTTTTT; CDR3aa: CASSLVSLSGEKLFF
j_gene: TRBJ1-3; d_gene: -; v_gene: TRBV9; abundance: few; CDR3nt: TGTGCCAGCAGCGTAGACCCGTTGGGAAACACCATATATTTT; CDR3aa: CASSVDPLGNTIYF
j_gene: TRBJ1-5; d_gene: TRBD1; v_gene: TRBV5-6; abundance: -; CDR3nt: TGTGCCAGCAGCTTCGGGACAGGGAATCAGCCCCAGCATTTT; CDR3aa: CASSFGTGNQPQHF
j_gene: TRBJ2-5; d_gene: TRBD1; v_gene: TRBV7-2; abundance: few; CDR3nt: TGTGCCAGCAGCTTAGTAAGTGGAGGACAGGGTGAAGAGACCCAGTACTTC; CDR3aa: CASSLVSGGQGEETQYF
j_gene: TRBJ2-3; d_gene: TRBD2; v_gene: TRBV7-2; abundance: few; CDR3nt: TGTGCCAGCAGCCCCGCCGGGGGGGGACTAGGTACAGATACGCAGTATTTT; CDR3aa: CASSPAGGGLGTDTQYF
j_gene: TRBJ1-2; d_gene: TRBD1; v_gene: TRBV7-3; abundance: -; CDR3nt: TGTGCCAGCAGCCCCGGACAGGGGCACCCATTTAACTATGGCTACACCTTC; CDR3aa: CASSPGQGHPFNYGYTF
j_gene: TRBJ1-2; d_gene: -; v_gene: TRBV7-2; abundance: -; CDR3nt: TGTGCCAGCAGCCCCGGGGGCCAGAGCTATGGCTACACCTTC; CDR3aa: CASSPGGQSYGYTF
j_gene: TRBJ2-3; d_gene: -; v_gene: TRBV18; abundance: few; CDR3nt: TGTGCCAGCTCACCACCGGGGGGCATCGATACGCAGTATTTT; CDR3aa: CASSPPGGIDTQYF
j_gene: TRBJ2-3; d_gene: -; v_gene: TRBV12-3/TRBV12-4; abundance: few; CDR3nt: TGTGCCAGCAGTTTTAATCCTAGGACGTTAGATACGCAGTATTTT; CDR3aa: CASSFNPRTLDTQYF